This T cell receptor (beta chain) was sequenced in a study of cytomegalovirus exposure and HLA in healthy donors. V shed 1 base and J shed 6 bases, with 4 bases lying between them. This CDR3 is 13 amino acids long. Germline V gene lookup returns CDR1 SGHNT and CDR2 YENEEA. This clone was counted only a few times. What it binds is not known. Study outcomes and limitations: A later analysis found common viral pathogens apparently linked to several of the most significant clusters.

Primers: 60 Vbeta forward and 13 Jbeta reverse. The method was immunoSEQ multiplex PCR; TCRdb's version includes in-frame clones alone and lacks a portion of them. The sample has 150,000 to 200,000 clones, 10% to 15% seen once; the top ten hold 7.5% to 10%. Sequencing input: PBMCs. This sequence was found in a man aged 50 to 60 in good health and CMV-seropositive. The V call is TRBV11-3, the J call TRBJ1-6; no definite D call. CDR3 coding DNA: TGTGCCAGCAGCTTAGGGGCTAATTCACCCCTCCACTTT. It codes for CASSLGANSPLHF.